Listed below are T cell receptor beta chains from one sample, sequenced in a study of T cell repertoires in cytomegalovirus infection. Their cognate antigens are unknown. TCRdb recomputed calls from the reads with MiXCR, one row per CDR3 protein. The data contain about 310,000 distinct CDR3 sequences, just under 25% of them singletons. The input for sequencing was cultured PBMCs, taken from culture after CMV antigen stimulation. Source of these receptors: a human donor in good health (CMV status not recorded). Some clones in this sample may be carry-over from other donors' samples. Each CDR3 is given with its conserved first and last residue. A D gene is named only where the DNA matches it firmly. Clone size is not always given. Where it is, it says once, few, many or a class for expanded clones.

J,size,V,D,CDR3,DNA
TRBJ2-1,once,TRBV5-3,TRBD1,CASSHGQGASYEQFF,TGTGCCAGCAGCCATGGACAGGGGGCGAGTTATGAGCAGTTCTTC
TRBJ2-1,NA,TRBV11-2,TRBD2,CASSWGTSVYNEQFF,TGTGCCAGCAGCTGGGGGACTAGCGTTTACAATGAGCAGTTCTTC
TRBJ2-2,NA,TRBV5-4,NA,CASSLDSTGELFF,TGTGCCAGCAGCTTAGACAGCACCGGGGAGCTGTTTTTT
TRBJ2-2,NA,TRBV12-3/TRBV12-4,NA,CASTRTETGELFF,TGTGCCAGCACTCGGACAGAGACCGGGGAGCTGTTTTTT
TRBJ2-3,few,TRBV6-6,TRBD2,CASRGTSGRVISDTQYF,TGTGCCAGCAGAGGGACTAGCGGGAGGGTCATATCGGATACGCAGTATTTT
TRBJ2-1,NA,TRBV2,NA,CASSSNPNLLLVYNEQFF,TGTGCCAGCAGTTCTAATCCTAACTTGCTGCTGGTTTACAATGAGCAGTTCTTC
TRBJ2-1,few,TRBV24-1,TRBD2,CATSDGGLAGGHEQFF,TGTGCCACCAGTGACGGGGGACTAGCGGGAGGCCATGAGCAGTTCTTC
TRBJ1-5,NA,TRBV9,NA,CASSVGWGGAAYLHF,TGTGCCAGCAGCGTAGGGTGGGGGGGAGCCGCATACTTGCATTTT
TRBJ2-5,few,TRBV7-3,NA,CASSPHPLSLETQYF,TGTGCCAGCAGCCCACACCCCCTCAGTTTGGAGACCCAGTACTTC
TRBJ2-7,few,TRBV6-1,NA,CALGNYEQYF,TGTGCCCTCGGGAACTACGAGCAGTACTTC
TRBJ1-2,NA,TRBV30,NA,CAWGSVRSYYGYTF,TGTGCCTGGGGCAGCGTCAGGAGTTACTATGGCTACACCTTC
TRBJ2-3,few,TRBV7-2,NA,CASSPRDSRTDTQYF,TGTGCCAGCAGCCCCCGGGACTCCCGAACAGATACGCAGTATTTT
TRBJ2-2,NA,TRBV11-2,NA,CASSLESGPGELFF,TGTGCCAGCAGCTTAGAATCAGGGCCCGGGGAGCTGTTTTTT
TRBJ1-6,many,TRBV4-1,NA,CASSQETGNSPLHF,TGCGCCAGCAGCCAAGAAACAGGGAATTCACCCCTCCACTTT
TRBJ1-6,few,TRBV7-4,NA,CASSSPHGYVGDNSPLHF,TGTGCCAGCAGCTCGCCCCACGGATATGTGGGAGATAATTCACCCCTCCACTTT
TRBJ1-5,NA,TRBV7-6,TRBD1,CASRATTGGSQPQHF,TGTGCCAGCAGGGCGACTACAGGGGGCTCGCAGCCCCAGCATTTT
TRBJ2-5,few,TRBV29-1,TRBD2,CSVEGLAEETQYF,TGCAGCGTTGAGGGACTAGCGGAAGAGACCCAGTACTTC
TRBJ1-6,few,TRBV7-2,TRBD1,CASSFGQGAVSPLHF,TGTGCCAGCAGCTTTGGACAGGGGGCTGTATCACCCCTCCACTTT